This is a list of T cell receptor beta chains from one sample in a study of blood T cell repertoires in COVID-19. TCRdb's copy holds only in-frame clones and misses some; the assay was immunoSEQ multiplex PCR. The sample contains 100,000 to 110,000 clones, more than 65% of which appear only once. Sequenced sample: peripheral blood. These receptors were obtained from a man aged 70 or older with active or convalescent COVID-19. Each CDR3 is given with its conserved first and last residue. D genes are given only for firm matches. The size of a clone is reported for some rows only, either as once, few or many, or as a class for expanded clones.

D gene,clone size,V gene,J gene,CDR3 protein,CDR3 DNA
TRBD2,NA,TRBV2,TRBJ2-1,CASSPSGGEQFF,TGTGCCAGCAGTCCTAGCGGGGGGGAACAGTTCTTC
NA,NA,TRBV5-1,TRBJ2-2,CASSLSYFGELFF,TGCGCCAGCAGCTTGAGCTATTTCGGGGAGCTGTTTTTT
TRBD1,NA,TRBV7-4,TRBJ1-5,CASSLNERDRGVFSNQPQHF,TGTGCCAGCAGCCTAAATGAGCGGGACAGGGGGGTTTTTAGCAATCAGCCCCAGCATTTT
NA,NA,TRBV28,TRBJ1-1,CASSTVTEAFF,TGTGCCAGCAGTACAGTCACTGAAGCTTTCTTT
TRBD1,NA,TRBV9,TRBJ1-5,CASSVGAGGVQPQHF,TGTGCCAGCAGCGTAGGGGCAGGGGGCGTTCAGCCCCAGCATTTT
TRBD1,NA,TRBV11-2,TRBJ1-3,CASSQDRGHIFETIYF,TGTGCCAGCAGCCAAGACAGGGGGCACATATTCGAGACCATATATTTT
TRBD2,NA,TRBV15,TRBJ2-1,CATSRRLAGDEQFF,TGTGCCACCAGCAGACGTCTAGCGGGAGATGAGCAGTTCTTC
NA,NA,TRBV11-2,TRBJ1-2,CASRSTGNYGYTF,TGTGCCAGCAGATCCACGGGGAACTATGGCTACACCTTC
NA,NA,TRBV18,TRBJ1-4,CASSPRRTNEKLFF,TGTGCCAGCTCACCTCGCCGGACTAATGAAAAACTGTTTTTT
NA,NA,TRBV19,TRBJ1-2,CASSLTDTYGYTF,TGTGCCAGTAGTCTGACAGATACTTATGGCTACACCTTC
NA,NA,TRBV9,TRBJ1-1,CASSVVSPRDTEAFF,TGTGCCAGCAGCGTAGTATCCCCGAGGGACACTGAAGCTTTCTTT
NA,NA,TRBV11-2,TRBJ1-6,CASSFWGGGNSPLHF,TGTGCCAGCAGCTTTTGGGGGGGCGGGAATTCACCCCTCCACTTT
TRBD2,NA,TRBV5-1,TRBJ2-5,CASSQTSGGHFQETQYF,TGCGCCAGCAGCCAGACTAGCGGGGGCCATTTCCAAGAGACCCAGTACTTC
TRBD1,NA,TRBV24-1,TRBJ2-7,CATSDPGQGAGEQYF,TGTGCCACCAGTGACCCCGGACAGGGGGCGGGCGAGCAGTACTTC
NA,few,TRBV6-6,TRBJ1-1,CASSYSRASYTEAFF,TGTGCCAGCAGTTACTCGAGGGCCAGCTACACTGAAGCTTTCTTT
TRBD1,NA,TRBV19,TRBJ2-5,CASNPTGGETQYF,TGTGCCAGTAACCCGACAGGGGGAGAGACCCAGTACTTC
TRBD1,NA,TRBV7-2,TRBJ1-6,CASRHNRGSYNSPLHF,TGTGCCAGCAGGCACAACAGGGGGTCCTATAATTCACCCCTCCACTTT
TRBD2,NA,TRBV24-1,TRBJ2-1,CATSDPGTRTSGSNEQFF,TGTGCCACCAGTGACCCTGGGACTCGGACTAGCGGGAGCAATGAGCAGTTCTTC
TRBD1,once,TRBV2,TRBJ1-4,CASSETGSGHEKLFF,TGTGCCAGCAGTGAGACAGGGTCAGGACATGAAAAACTGTTTTTT
NA,NA,TRBV7-8,TRBJ1-1,CASSFGGRNTEAFF,TGTGCCAGCAGCTTCGGGGGGCGGAACACTGAAGCTTTCTTT
TRBD1,NA,TRBV6-5,TRBJ1-2,CASIPTGGYGYTF,TGTGCCAGCATCCCTACAGGGGGCTATGGCTACACCTTC
NA,NA,TRBV6-2/TRBV6-3,TRBJ2-7,CASSYVRGRRNEQYF,TGTGCCAGCAGTTACGTAAGGGGCCGAAGGAACGAGCAGTACTTC
NA,NA,TRBV3-1/TRBV3-2,TRBJ1-2,CASSLGIGGDYGYTF,TGTGCCAGCAGCCTAGGAATAGGGGGGGACTATGGCTACACCTTC
TRBD1,few,TRBV14,TRBJ1-2,CASSYGQGYGGYTF,TGTGCCAGCAGCTACGGACAGGGGTACGGTGGCTACACCTTC
TRBD1,NA,TRBV5-1,TRBJ2-7,CASSTGQVAYEQYF,TGCGCCAGCAGCACGGGACAGGTTGCCTACGAGCAGTACTTC
NA,NA,TRBV19,TRBJ1-2,CASSIRLDSAGYGYTF,TGTGCCAGTAGTATCCGGTTGGACAGTGCGGGCTATGGCTACACCTTC
NA,NA,TRBV2,TRBJ1-5,CASSEPGQPQHF,TGTGCCAGCAGTGAACCCGGTCAGCCCCAGCATTTT
TRBD1,NA,TRBV5-1,TRBJ1-1,CASSFRDRENTEAFF,TGCGCCAGCAGCTTCCGGGACAGGGAAAACACTGAAGCTTTCTTT
TRBD1,NA,TRBV23-1,TRBJ1-5,CASSHFKTGGANQPQHF,TGCGCCAGCAGTCACTTCAAGACAGGGGGCGCAAATCAGCCCCAGCATTTT
TRBD1,NA,TRBV9,TRBJ1-4,CASSPIPSGGSEKLFF,TGTGCCAGCAGTCCTATTCCTTCAGGGGGTAGTGAAAAACTGTTTTTT
NA,NA,TRBV12-3/TRBV12-4,TRBJ2-7,CASSSEFYEQYF,TGTGCCAGCAGTTCCGAGTTCTACGAGCAGTACTTC
TRBD1,NA,TRBV5-1,TRBJ2-1,CASSLVGTGGFNEQFF,TGCGCCAGCAGCTTGGTGGGGACAGGGGGCTTCAATGAGCAGTTCTTC
NA,NA,TRBV5-4,TRBJ2-4,CASSSPGDSRNIQYF,TGTGCCAGCAGCTCCCCGGGGGACTCCAGAAACATTCAGTACTTC
TRBD1,NA,TRBV28,TRBJ2-2,CASSLDRGIGELFF,TGTGCCAGCAGCCTGGACAGGGGGATCGGGGAGCTGTTTTTT
TRBD2,NA,TRBV7-3,TRBJ2-3,CASSQGTSGGGSPQYF,TGTGCCAGCAGCCAAGGGACTAGCGGGGGGGGCTCACCCCAGTATTTT
NA,NA,TRBV7-9,TRBJ2-7,CASSLALTYEQYF,TGTGCCAGCAGCTTGGCATTAACCTACGAGCAGTACTTC
TRBD1,NA,TRBV9,TRBJ2-7,CASSVETGGSYEQYF,TGTGCCAGCAGCGTAGAGACAGGGGGATCCTACGAGCAGTACTTC
TRBD1,once,TRBV29-1,TRBJ2-2,CSVRPDRGNTGELFF,TGCAGCGTGCGCCCCGACAGGGGGAACACCGGGGAGCTGTTTTTT
NA,few,TRBV5-1,TRBJ2-7,CASSPGILGYEQYF,TGCGCCAGCAGCCCCGGGATCTTGGGGTACGAGCAGTACTTC
NA,NA,TRBV7-2,TRBJ1-3,CASSPGNSGNTIYF,TGTGCCAGCAGCCCAGGGAACTCTGGAAACACCATATATTTT
TRBD1,NA,TRBV30,TRBJ1-3,CAWSPGQGWNTIYF,TGTGCCTGGAGCCCGGGACAGGGATGGAACACCATATATTTT
TRBD1,NA,TRBV5-1,TRBJ1-4,CASSFKADRAGIEKLFF,TGCGCCAGCAGCTTCAAGGCTGACAGGGCGGGTATCGAAAAACTGTTTTTT
TRBD1,NA,TRBV14,TRBJ1-2,CASSHRTGIDYGYTF,TGTGCCAGCAGCCACCGGACAGGGATTGACTATGGCTACACCTTC
NA,NA,TRBV6-2/TRBV6-3,TRBJ1-1,CASSFLRGAGNTEAFF,TGTGCCAGCAGCTTCCTCAGGGGCGCGGGGAACACTGAAGCTTTCTTT
NA,NA,TRBV23-1,TRBJ2-2,CASSQKGREVGELFF,TGCGCCAGCAGTCAAAAGGGCAGGGAGGTCGGGGAGCTGTTTTTT
NA,NA,TRBV4-1,TRBJ2-3,CASSHNIARAATDTQYF,TGCGCCAGCAGCCACAATATAGCACGAGCGGCCACAGATACGCAGTATTTT
NA,NA,TRBV7-2,TRBJ1-2,CASSPPGGVRGYTF,TGTGCCAGCAGCCCCCCGGGGGGGGTGAGAGGCTACACCTTC
NA,NA,TRBV6-5,TRBJ2-3,CASRGQGTDTQYF,TGTGCCAGCAGGGGGCAGGGGACAGATACGCAGTATTTT
NA,NA,TRBV6-5,TRBJ2-7,CASSRDSSASYEQYF,TGTGCCAGCAGTCGCGACAGTTCCGCCTCCTACGAGCAGTACTTC
TRBD1,NA,TRBV18,TRBJ1-1,CASSPNRDSEAFF,TGTGCCAGCTCTCCCAACCGGGACAGTGAAGCTTTCTTT
NA,NA,TRBV19,TRBJ2-5,CASKDKGTAAGTQYF,TGTGCCAGTAAGGACAAGGGAACAGCCGCTGGGACCCAGTACTTC
NA,NA,TRBV12-1,TRBJ2-2,CASPGNTGELFF,TGTGCCAGCCCGGGGAACACCGGGGAGCTGTTTTTT
TRBD2,NA,TRBV12-5,TRBJ2-5,CASGRGGLTETQYF,TGTGCTAGTGGCCGGGGGGGACTTACAGAGACCCAGTACTTC
NA,NA,TRBV24-1,TRBJ2-2,CATRGTNTGELFF,TGTGCCACCAGGGGCACTAACACCGGGGAGCTGTTTTTT
TRBD1,NA,TRBV7-2,TRBJ1-4,CASSRTGVNEKLFF,TGTGCCAGCAGCCGGACAGGGGTTAATGAAAAACTGTTTTTT
NA,once,TRBV30,TRBJ1-2,CAWTLGGVYGYTF,TGTGCCTGGACTTTAGGGGGGGTCTATGGCTACACCTTC
TRBD1,NA,TRBV5-4,TRBJ2-4,CASSQLGQGNIQYF,TGTGCCAGCAGCCAGCTCGGACAGGGAAACATTCAGTACTTC
NA,NA,TRBV28,TRBJ1-4,CASSRTAGNEKLFF,TGTGCCAGCAGTCGGACCGCGGGGAACGAAAAACTGTTTTTT